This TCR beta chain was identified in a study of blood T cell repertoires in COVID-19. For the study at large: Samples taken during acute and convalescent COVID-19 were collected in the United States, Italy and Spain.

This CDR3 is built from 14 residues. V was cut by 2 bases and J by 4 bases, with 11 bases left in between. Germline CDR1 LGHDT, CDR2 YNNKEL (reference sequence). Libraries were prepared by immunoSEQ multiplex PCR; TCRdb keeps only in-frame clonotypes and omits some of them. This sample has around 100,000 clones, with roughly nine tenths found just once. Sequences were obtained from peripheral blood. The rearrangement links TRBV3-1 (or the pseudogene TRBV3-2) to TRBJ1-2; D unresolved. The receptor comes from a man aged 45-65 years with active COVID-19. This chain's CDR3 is CASSQRGRGYGYTF. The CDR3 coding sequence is TGTGCCAGCAGCCAACGGGGTCGGGGCTATGGCTACACCTTC.